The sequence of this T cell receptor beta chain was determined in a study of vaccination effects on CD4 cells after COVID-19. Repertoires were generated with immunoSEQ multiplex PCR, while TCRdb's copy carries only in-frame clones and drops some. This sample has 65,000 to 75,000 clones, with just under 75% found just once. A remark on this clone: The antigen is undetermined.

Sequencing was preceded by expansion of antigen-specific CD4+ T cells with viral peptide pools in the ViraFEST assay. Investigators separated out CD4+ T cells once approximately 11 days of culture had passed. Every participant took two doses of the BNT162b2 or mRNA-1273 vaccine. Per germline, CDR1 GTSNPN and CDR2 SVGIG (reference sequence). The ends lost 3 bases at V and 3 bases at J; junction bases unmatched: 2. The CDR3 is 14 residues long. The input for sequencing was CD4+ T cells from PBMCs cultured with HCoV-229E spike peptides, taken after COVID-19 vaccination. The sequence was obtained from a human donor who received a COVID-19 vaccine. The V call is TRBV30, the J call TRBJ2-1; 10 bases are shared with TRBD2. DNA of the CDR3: TGTGCCTGGAGACTAGCGGGGAACTACAATGAGCAGTTCTTC. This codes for CAWRLAGNYNEQFF.